This TCR beta chain appears in the sequencing data of a study of blood T cell repertoires in COVID-19. The CDR3 runs to 12 residues. The germline gives CDR1 SQVTM, CDR2 ANQGSEA. Between the trimmed V and J ends, which lost 5 bases and 3 bases, there was a span of 8 bases. Produced via immunoSEQ multiplex PCR; TCRdb's table is partial and in-frame only. Counted here are around 90,000 clones, around 92% occurring once; the ten biggest clones make up around 6%. This receptor was identified in a woman aged 60-75 years with active COVID-19. Sequencing input: peripheral blood. V gene TRBV29-1 combines with J gene TRBJ1-3, with D unresolved. The CDR3 bases are TGCAGCGTTCGCGATGGTGGAAACACCATATATTTT. Translating gives CSVRDGGNTIYF.